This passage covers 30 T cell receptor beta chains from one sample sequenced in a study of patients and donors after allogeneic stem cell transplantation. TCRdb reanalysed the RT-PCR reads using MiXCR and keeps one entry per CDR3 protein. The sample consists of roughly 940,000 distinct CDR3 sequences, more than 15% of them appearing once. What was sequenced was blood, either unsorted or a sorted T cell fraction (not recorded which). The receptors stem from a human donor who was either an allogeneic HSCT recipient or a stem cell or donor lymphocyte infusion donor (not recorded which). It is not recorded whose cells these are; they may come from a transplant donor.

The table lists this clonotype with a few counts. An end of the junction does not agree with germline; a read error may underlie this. DNA for the CDR3: TGTGCGAGCAGGGGACAGGCGAATGAAAAACTGTTTTTT. It is translated as CASRGQANEKLFF. The chain employs TRBV5-6 and TRBJ1-4, with 8 bases fitting TRBD1. The CDR3 has 13 amino acids. Germline V gene lookup returns CDR1 SGHDT and CDR2 YYEEEE.

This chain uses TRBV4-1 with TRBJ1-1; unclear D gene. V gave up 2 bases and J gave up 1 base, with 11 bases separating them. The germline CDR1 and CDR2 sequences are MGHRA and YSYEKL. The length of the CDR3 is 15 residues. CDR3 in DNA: TGCGCCAGCAGCCAACACTACTTAGAGAACACTGAAGCTTTCTTT. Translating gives CASSQHYLENTEAFF.

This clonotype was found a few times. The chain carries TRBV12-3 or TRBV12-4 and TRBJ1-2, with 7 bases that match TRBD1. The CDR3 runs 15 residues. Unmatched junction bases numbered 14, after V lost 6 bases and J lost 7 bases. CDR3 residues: CASSPLRQGLVGYTF. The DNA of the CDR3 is TGTGCCAGCAGCCCCCTACGACAGGGTCTTGTTGGCTACACCTTC.

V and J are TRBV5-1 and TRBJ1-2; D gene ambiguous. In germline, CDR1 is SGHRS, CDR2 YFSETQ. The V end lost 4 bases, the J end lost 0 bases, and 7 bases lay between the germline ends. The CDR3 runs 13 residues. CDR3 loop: CASSPRSNYGYTF. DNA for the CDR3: TGCGCCAGCAGCCCCCGCTCTAACTATGGCTACACCTTC. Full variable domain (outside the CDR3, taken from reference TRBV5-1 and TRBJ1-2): KAGVTQTPRYLIKTRGQQVTLSCSPISGHRSVSWYQQTPGQGLQFLFEYFSETQRNKGNFPGRFSGRQFSNSRSEMNVSTLELGDSALYLCASSPRSNYGYTFGSGTRLTVV.

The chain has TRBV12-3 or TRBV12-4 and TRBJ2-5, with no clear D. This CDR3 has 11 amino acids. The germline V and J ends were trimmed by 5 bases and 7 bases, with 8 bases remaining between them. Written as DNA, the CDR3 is TGTGCCAGCAGTCGCACCAGGACCCAGTACTTC. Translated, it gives CASSRTRTQYF.

CDR3 region: CASSLRTGWNTEAFF. The CDR3 coding sequence is TGTGCCAGCAGCTTACGGACAGGGTGGAACACTGAAGCTTTCTTT. The chain couples TRBV5-8 to TRBJ1-1; 8 nucleotides line up with TRBD1. Germline V CDR1 and CDR2: SGHTS, YDEGEE. The junction had 4 bases not matched to a gene; V was cut back by 2 bases and J by 1 base. The CDR3 is 15 residues long. Based on the CDR3 plus reference TRBV5-8 and TRBJ1-1, the full variable domain is EAGVTQSPTHLIKTRGQQATLRCSPISGHTSVYWYQQALGLGLQFLLWYDEGEERNRGNFPPRFSGRQFPNYSSELNVNALELEDSALYLCASSLRTGWNTEAFFGQGTRLTVV.

The CDR3 region is CASSIGTGLENEQFF. CDR3 in DNA: TGTGCCAGTAGTATAGGGACAGGGTTAGAAAATGAGCAGTTCTTC. This chain links TRBV19 with TRBJ2-1; 8 bases align to TRBD1. Germline V gives CDR1 LNHDA, CDR2 SQIVND (reference sequence). CDR3 length: 15 residues. The V gene end was trimmed by 1 base and the J gene end by 7 bases; junction bases not matched to a gene: 6.

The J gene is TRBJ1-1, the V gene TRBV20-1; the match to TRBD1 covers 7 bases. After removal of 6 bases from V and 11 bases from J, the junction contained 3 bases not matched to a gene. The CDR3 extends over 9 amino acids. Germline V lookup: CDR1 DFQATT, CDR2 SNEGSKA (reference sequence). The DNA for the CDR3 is TGCAGTGCCAGGGGGGCGGCTTTCTTT. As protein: CSARGAAFF.

The CDR3 DNA sequence: TGTGCCAGCAGCTTAGAACTAGGCGAGCAGTACTTC. Its protein product is CASSLELGEQYF. The chain combines TRBV7-9 with TRBJ2-7; perhaps TRBD2 as D (5 bases). Deletions cut 1 base from V and 6 bases from J, with 7 bases between. From germline, CDR1 is SEHNR and CDR2 FQNEAQ (reference sequence). This CDR3 has 12 amino acids.

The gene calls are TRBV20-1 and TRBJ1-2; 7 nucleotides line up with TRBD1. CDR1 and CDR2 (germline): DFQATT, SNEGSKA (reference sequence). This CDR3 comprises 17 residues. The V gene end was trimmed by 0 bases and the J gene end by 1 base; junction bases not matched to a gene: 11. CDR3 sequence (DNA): TGCAGTGCTAGAGATAGGCCGGGACAGCGCAATAACTATGGCTACACCTTC. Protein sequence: CSARDRPGQRNNYGYTF.

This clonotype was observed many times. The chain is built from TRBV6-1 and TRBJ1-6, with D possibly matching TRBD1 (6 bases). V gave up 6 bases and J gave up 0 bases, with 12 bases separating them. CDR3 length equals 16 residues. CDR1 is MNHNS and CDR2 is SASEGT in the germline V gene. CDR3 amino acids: CASSRGQSSYNSPLHF. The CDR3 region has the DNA TGTGCCAGCAGCCGCGGACAGAGCTCCTATAATTCACCCCTCCACTTT.

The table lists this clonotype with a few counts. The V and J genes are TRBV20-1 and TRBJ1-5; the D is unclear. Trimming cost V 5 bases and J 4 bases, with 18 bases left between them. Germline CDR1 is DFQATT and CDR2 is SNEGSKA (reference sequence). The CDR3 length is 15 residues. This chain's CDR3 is CSAASIDGPNQPQHF. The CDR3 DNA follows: TGCAGTGCTGCCTCTATTGACGGACCGAATCAGCCCCAGCATTTT.

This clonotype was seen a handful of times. The CDR3 DNA follows: TGTGCCAGTAGTCTGGGGTTTGTAAATTACGAGCAGTACTTC. Encoded protein: CASSLGFVNYEQYF. The rearrangement links TRBV19 to TRBJ2-7, with D hard to call. The germline CDR1 and CDR2 sequences are LNHDA and SQIVND (reference sequence). This CDR3 is 14 amino acids long. V was shortened by 5 bases and J by 4 bases, with 15 bases between the two germline ends.

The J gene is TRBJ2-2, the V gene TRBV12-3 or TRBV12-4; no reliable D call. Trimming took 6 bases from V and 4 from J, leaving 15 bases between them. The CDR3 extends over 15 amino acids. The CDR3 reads CASSPVGRPTGELFF. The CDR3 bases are TGTGCCAGCAGCCCCGTCGGCCGACCCACCGGGGAGCTGTTTTTT.

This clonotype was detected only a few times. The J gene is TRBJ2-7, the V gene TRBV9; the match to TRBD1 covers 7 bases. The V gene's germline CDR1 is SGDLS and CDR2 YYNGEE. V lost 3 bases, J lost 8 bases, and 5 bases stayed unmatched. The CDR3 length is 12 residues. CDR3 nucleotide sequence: TGTGCCAGCAGCGATGAGGGGGCTAAGCAGTACTTC. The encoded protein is CASSDEGAKQYF.

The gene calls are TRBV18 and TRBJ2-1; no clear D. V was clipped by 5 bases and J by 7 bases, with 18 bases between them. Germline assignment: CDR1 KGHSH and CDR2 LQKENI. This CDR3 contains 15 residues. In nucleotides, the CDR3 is TGTGCCAGCTCAAAAAAGGAACAGACCCAAAATGAGCAGTTCTTC. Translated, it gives CASSKKEQTQNEQFF.

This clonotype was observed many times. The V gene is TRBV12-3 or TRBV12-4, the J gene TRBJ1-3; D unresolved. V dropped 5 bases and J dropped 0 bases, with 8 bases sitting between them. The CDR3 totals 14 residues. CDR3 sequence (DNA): TGTGCCAGCAGTCGCCCCGGCTCTGGAAACACCATATATTTT. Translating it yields CASSRPGSGNTIYF.

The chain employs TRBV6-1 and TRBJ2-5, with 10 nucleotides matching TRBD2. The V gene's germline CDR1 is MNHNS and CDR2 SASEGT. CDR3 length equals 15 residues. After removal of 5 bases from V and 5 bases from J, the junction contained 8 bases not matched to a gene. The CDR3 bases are TGTGCCAGCAGTAGGCTAGCGGGAGATCGGGAGACCCAGTACTTC. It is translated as CASSRLAGDRETQYF.

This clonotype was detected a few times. CDR3 region: CATSLAGGRGAEAFF. CDR3 nucleotides: TGTGCCACCAGCTTGGCGGGGGGACGAGGAGCTGAAGCTTTCTTT. The chain recombines TRBV15 with TRBJ1-1; maybe TRBD1 (5 bases). Trimming shortened V by 5 bases and J by 6 bases, and 19 bases separated the two germline ends. Germline assignment: CDR1 LNHNV and CDR2 YYDKDF (reference sequence). The CDR3 loop spans 15 amino acids.

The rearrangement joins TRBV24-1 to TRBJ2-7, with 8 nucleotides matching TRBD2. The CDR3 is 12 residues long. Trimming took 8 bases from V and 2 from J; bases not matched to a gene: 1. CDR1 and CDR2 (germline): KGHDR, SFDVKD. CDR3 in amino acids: CATISGTYEQYF. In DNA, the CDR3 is TGTGCCACCATTAGCGGGACCTACGAGCAGTACTTC.

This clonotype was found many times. The CDR3 DNA is TGTGCCAGCAGCCTGGGACAGGGGGTCCCCTACGAGCAGTACTTC. It is translated as CASSLGQGVPYEQYF. The genes are TRBV7-2 and TRBJ2-7; 11 bases are shared with TRBD1. The junction had 5 bases not matched to a gene; V was cut back by 5 bases and J by 2 bases. Germline V lookup: CDR1 SGHTA, CDR2 FQGNSA. There are 15 residues in the CDR3. Filled out from reference TRBV7-2 and TRBJ2-7, the complete variable domain reads GAGVSQSPSNKVTEKGKDVELRCDPISGHTALYWYRQSLGQGLEFLIYFQGNSAPDKSGLPSDRFSAERTGGSVSTLTIQRTQQEDSAVYLCASSLGQGVPYEQYFGPGTRLTVT.

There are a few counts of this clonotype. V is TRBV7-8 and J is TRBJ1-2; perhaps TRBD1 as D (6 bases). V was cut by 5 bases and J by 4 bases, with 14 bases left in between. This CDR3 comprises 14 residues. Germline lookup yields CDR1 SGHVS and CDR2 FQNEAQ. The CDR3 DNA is TGTGCCAGCAGCGCTACCGGACAGTTCTATGGCTACACCTTC. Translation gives CASSATGQFYGYTF.

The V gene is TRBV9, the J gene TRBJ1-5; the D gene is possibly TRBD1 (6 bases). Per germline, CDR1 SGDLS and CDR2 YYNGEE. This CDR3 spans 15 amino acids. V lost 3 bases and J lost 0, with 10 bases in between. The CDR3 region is CASSGGTYSNQPQHF. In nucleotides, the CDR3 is TGTGCCAGCAGCGGGGGGACATATAGCAATCAGCCCCAGCATTTT.

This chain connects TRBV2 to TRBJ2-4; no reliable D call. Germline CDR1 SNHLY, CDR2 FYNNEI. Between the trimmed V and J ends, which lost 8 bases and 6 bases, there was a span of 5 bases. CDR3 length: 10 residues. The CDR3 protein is CASGRNIQYF. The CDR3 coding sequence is TGTGCCAGCGGGCGAAACATTCAGTACTTC.

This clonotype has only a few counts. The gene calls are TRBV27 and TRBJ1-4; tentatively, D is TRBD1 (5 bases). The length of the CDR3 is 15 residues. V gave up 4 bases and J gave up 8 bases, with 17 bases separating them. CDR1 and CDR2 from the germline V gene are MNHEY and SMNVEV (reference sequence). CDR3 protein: CASSSLPGLGEKLFF. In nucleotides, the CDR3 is TGTGCCAGCAGTTCCCTCCCAGGGCTCGGAGAAAAACTGTTTTTT.

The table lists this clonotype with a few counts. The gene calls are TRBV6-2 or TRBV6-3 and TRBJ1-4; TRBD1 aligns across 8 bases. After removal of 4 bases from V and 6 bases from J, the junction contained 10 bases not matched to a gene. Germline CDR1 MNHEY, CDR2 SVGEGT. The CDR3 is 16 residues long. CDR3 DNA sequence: TGTGCCAGCAGTTCCCCCGCGCGGGACAGGCATGAAAAACTGTTTTTT. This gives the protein CASSSPARDRHEKLFF.

The CDR3 nucleotides are TGTGCCACCAGCAGAGCGGGGGTGTTTGGGCCCAACACTGAAGCTTTCTTT. This codes for CATSRAGVFGPNTEAFF. The rearrangement links TRBV15 to TRBJ1-1, with a weak D call TRBD1 (5 bases). This CDR3 is built from 17 residues. Between the trimmed V and J ends, which lost 1 base and 2 bases, there was a span of 17 bases. CDR1 LNHNV and CDR2 YYDKDF come from the germline V gene (reference sequence).

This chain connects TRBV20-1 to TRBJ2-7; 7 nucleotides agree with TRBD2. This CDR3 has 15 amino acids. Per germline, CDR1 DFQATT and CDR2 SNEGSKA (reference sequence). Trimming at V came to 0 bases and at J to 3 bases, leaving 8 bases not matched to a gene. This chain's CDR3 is CSARDSASGNYEQYF. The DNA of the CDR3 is TGCAGTGCTAGAGATTCGGCTAGCGGCAACTACGAGCAGTACTTC.

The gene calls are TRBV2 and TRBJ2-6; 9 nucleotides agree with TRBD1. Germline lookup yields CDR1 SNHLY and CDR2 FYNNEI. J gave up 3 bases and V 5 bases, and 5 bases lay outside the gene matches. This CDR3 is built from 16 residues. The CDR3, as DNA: TGTGCCAGCAGTAGGGACAGGGTGAATGGGGCCAACGTCCTGACTTTC. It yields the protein CASSRDRVNGANVLTF.

The CDR3 sequence: CASSLLAGGPGSYNEQFF. The CDR3 bases are TGTGCCAGCAGTCTCTTAGCGGGAGGGCCAGGCTCCTACAATGAGCAGTTCTTC. V usage is TRBV2 and J usage is TRBJ2-1, with 11 bases lining up with TRBD2. Germline assignment: CDR1 SNHLY and CDR2 FYNNEI. V lost 5 bases to trimming and J lost 0 bases; unmatched junction nucleotides: 9. The CDR3 totals 18 residues. The full variable domain, its missing parts supplied by reference TRBV2 and TRBJ2-1, is EPEVTQTPSHQVTQMGQEVILRCVPISNHLYFYWYRQILGQKVEFLVSFYNNEISEKSEIFDDQFSVERPDGSNFTLKIRSTKLEDSAMYFCASSLLAGGPGSYNEQFFGPGTRLTVL.